Listed here is a single T cell receptor (beta chain). This specimen belongs to a study of early T cells in non-severe SARS-CoV-2 infection. TCRdb redid the calling of the 5' RACE reads with MiXCR, one entry per CDR3 protein. Among around 80,000 distinct CDR3 sequences listed, around 13% were seen once. There are 13 residues in the CDR3. With 4 bases removed from V and 7 bases from J, the gap between germline ends came to 11 bases. Germline V gene sequence: CDR1 SGHAT, CDR2 FQDESV (reference sequence). The sample taken for sequencing was whole blood. This TCR was sampled from an adult who was a healthcare worker with PCR-confirmed SARS-CoV-2 infection or an uninfected control (not recorded which). The J gene is TRBJ1-5, the V gene TRBV11-1; D unresolved. As DNA, the CDR3 is TGTGCCAGCAGCTCCCAACAACAGCAGCCCCAGCATTTT. This encodes CASSSQQQQPQHF.